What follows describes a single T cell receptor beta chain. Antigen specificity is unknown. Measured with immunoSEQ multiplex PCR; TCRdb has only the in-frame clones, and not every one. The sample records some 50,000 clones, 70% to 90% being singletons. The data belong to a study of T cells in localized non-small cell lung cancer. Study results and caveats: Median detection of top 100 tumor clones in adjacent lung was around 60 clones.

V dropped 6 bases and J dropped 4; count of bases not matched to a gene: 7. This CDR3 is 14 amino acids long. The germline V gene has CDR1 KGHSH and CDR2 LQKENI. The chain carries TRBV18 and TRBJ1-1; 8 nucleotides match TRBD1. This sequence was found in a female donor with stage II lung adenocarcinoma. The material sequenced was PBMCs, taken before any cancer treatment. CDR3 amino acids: CASSAGGSGTEAFF. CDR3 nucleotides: TGTGCCAGCTCCGCAGGGGGCTCAGGCACTGAAGCTTTCTTT. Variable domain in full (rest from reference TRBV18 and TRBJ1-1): NAGVMQNPRHLVRRRGQEARLRCSPMKGHSHVYWYRQLPEEGLKFMVYLQKENIIDESGMPKERFSAEFPKEGPSILRIQQVVRGDSAAYFCASSAGGSGTEAFFGQGTRLTVV.